This record concerns one TCR beta chain sequence. CDR1 is KGHSH, CDR2 LQKENI, per germline. The CDR3 loop spans 15 amino acids. V shed 3 bases and J 3 bases; nucleotides not matched to a gene: 3. Clones were read by immunoSEQ multiplex PCR, and TCRdb kept only the in-frame ones, dropping some. Among some 150,000 clones listed, 91% were seen once. This specimen comes from a study of control samples from healthy donors and cancer patients. The TCR was taken from a man aged 18-30 years in good health. The sequenced sample consisted of blood. The chain is built from TRBV18 and TRBJ1-5, with 9 nucleotides matching TRBD1. CDR3 region: CASSPGQGLNQPQHF. CDR3 DNA: TGTGCCAGCTCACCGGGACAGGGACTCAATCAGCCCCAGCATTTT.